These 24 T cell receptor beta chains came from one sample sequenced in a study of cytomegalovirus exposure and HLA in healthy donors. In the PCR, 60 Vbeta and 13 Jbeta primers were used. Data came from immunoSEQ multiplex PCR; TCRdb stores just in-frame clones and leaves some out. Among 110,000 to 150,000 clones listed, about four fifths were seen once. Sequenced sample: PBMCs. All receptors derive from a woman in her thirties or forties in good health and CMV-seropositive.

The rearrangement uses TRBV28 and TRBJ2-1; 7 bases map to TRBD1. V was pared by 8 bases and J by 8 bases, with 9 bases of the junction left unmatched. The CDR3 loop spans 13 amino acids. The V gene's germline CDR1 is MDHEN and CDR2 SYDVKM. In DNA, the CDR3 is TGTGCCAGCGGCGAGGGGGCGCCCGATGAGCAGTTCTTC. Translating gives CASGEGAPDEQFF.

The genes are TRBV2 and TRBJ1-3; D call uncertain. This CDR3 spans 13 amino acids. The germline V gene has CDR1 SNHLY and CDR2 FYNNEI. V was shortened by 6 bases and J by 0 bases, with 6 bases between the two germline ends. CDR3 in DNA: TGTGCCAGCAGGCTTAGCTCTGGAAACACCATATATTTT. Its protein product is CASRLSSGNTIYF.

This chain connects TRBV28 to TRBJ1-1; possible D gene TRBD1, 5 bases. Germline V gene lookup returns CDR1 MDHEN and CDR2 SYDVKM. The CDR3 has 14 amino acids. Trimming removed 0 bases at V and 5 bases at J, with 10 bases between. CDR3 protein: CASSLWGKGTEAFF. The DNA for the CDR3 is TGTGCCAGCAGTTTATGGGGGAAGGGGACTGAAGCTTTCTTT.

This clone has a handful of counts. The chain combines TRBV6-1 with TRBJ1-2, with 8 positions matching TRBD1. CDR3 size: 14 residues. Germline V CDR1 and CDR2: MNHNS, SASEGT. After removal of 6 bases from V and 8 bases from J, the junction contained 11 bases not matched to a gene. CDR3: CASRRQDRAGGYTF. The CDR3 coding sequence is TGTGCCAGCAGACGCCAGGACAGGGCGGGGGGCTACACCTTC.

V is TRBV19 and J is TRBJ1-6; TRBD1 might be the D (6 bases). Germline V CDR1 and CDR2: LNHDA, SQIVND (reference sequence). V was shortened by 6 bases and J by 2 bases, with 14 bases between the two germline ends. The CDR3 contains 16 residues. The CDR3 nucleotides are TGTGCCAGTAGCGCTTCAGGGGTCGCCTATAATTCACCCCTCCACTTT. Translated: CASSASGVAYNSPLHF.

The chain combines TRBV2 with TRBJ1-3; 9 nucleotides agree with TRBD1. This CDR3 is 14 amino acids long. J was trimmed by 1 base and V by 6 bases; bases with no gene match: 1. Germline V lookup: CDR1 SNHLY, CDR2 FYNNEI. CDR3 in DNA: TGTGCCAGCAGGGGGACAGGGTCTGGAAACACCATATATTTT. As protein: CASRGTGSGNTIYF.

The CDR3 spells CASSLTSGRVGEQFF. The CDR3, as DNA: TGTGCCAGCAGTCTAACTAGCGGGAGGGTCGGTGAGCAGTTCTTC. The gene calls are TRBV27 and TRBJ2-1; 13 nucleotides align to TRBD2. The CDR3 is 15 residues long. Germline CDR1 MNHEY, CDR2 SMNVEV (reference sequence). Trimming took 5 bases from V and 9 from J; bases not matched to a gene: 7.

The CDR3: CASSYSMGVNSPLHF. CDR3 sequence (DNA): TGTGCCAGCAGTTACTCTATGGGAGTTAATTCACCCCTCCACTTT. The chain carries TRBV6-5 and TRBJ1-6; no clear D gene. The CDR3 covers 15 residues. The V end was cut by 0 bases, the J end by 6 bases, with 9 bases between. Looked up from germline, CDR1 is MNHEY and CDR2 is SVGAGI.

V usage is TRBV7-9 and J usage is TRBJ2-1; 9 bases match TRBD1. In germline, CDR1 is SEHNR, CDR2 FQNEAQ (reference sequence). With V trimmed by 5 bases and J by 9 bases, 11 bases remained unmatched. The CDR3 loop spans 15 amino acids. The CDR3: CASSADRGRSVEQFF. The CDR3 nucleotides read TGTGCCAGCAGCGCGGACAGGGGTCGTAGCGTTGAGCAGTTCTTC.

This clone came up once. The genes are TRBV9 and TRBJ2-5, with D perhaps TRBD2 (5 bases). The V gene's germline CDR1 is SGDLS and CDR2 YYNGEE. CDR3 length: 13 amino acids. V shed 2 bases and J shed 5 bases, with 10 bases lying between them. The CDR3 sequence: CASSVIGGETQYF. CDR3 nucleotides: TGTGCCAGCAGCGTTATTGGCGGGGAGACCCAGTACTTC.

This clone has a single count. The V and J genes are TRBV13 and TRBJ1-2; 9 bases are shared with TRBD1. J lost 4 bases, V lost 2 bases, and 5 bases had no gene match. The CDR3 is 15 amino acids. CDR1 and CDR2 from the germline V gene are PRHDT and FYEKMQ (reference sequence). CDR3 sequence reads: CASSLRGQGGYGYTF. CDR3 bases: TGTGCCAGCAGCTTAAGGGGACAGGGTGGCTATGGCTACACCTTC.

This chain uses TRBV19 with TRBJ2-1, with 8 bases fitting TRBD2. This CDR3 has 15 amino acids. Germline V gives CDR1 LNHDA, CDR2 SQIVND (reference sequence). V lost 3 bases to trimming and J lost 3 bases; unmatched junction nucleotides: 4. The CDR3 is CASSIFSGDYNEQFF. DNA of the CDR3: TGTGCCAGTAGTATCTTTAGCGGGGACTACAATGAGCAGTTCTTC. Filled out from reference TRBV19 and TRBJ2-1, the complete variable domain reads DGGITQSPKYLFRKEGQNVTLSCEQNLNHDAMYWYRQDPGQGLRLIYYSQIVNDFQKGDIAEGYSVSREKKESFPLTVTSAQKNPTAFYLCASSIFSGDYNEQFFGPGTRLTVL.

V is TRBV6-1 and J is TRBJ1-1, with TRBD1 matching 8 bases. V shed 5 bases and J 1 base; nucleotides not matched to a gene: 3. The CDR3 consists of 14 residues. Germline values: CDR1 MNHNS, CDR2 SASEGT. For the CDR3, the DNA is TGTGCCAGCAGTAACGACAGGGGGAACACTGAAGCTTTCTTT. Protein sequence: CASSNDRGNTEAFF.

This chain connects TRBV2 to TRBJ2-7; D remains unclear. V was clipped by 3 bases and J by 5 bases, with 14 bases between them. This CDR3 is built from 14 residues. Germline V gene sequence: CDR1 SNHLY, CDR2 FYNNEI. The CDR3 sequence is CASSERSARDEQYF. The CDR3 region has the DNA TGTGCCAGCAGTGAGAGGTCGGCCCGGGACGAGCAGTACTTC.

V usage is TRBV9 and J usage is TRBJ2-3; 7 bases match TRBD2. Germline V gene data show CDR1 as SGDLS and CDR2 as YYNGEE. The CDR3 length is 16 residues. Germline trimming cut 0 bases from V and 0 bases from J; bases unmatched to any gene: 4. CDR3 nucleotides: TGTGCCAGCAGCGTAGTCGGGGGGATTAGCACAGATACGCAGTATTTT. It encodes CASSVVGGISTDTQYF.

The CDR3 reads CASSSLAGVVEQYF. In nucleotides, the CDR3 is TGCGCCAGCAGCTCACTAGCGGGAGTTGTAGAGCAGTACTTC. V and J are TRBV5-1 and TRBJ2-7; 11 positions match TRBD2. Germline loops: CDR1 SGHRS, CDR2 YFSETQ. V shed 3 bases, J shed 7 bases, and the junction held 6 bases outside the gene matches. The CDR3 extends over 14 amino acids.

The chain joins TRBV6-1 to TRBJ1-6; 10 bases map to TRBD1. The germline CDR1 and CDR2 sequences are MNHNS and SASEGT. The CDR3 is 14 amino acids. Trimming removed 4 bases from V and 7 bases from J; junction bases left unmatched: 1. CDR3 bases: TGTGCCAGCAGTGTGGGACAGGGGAATTCACCCCTCCACTTT. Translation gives CASSVGQGNSPLHF.

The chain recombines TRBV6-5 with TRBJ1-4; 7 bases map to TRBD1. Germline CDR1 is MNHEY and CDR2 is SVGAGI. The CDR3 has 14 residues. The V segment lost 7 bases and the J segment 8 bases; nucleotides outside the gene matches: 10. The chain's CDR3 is CASTRGGFGEKLFF. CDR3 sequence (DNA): TGTGCCAGCACCCGAGGGGGCTTCGGAGAAAAACTGTTTTTT.

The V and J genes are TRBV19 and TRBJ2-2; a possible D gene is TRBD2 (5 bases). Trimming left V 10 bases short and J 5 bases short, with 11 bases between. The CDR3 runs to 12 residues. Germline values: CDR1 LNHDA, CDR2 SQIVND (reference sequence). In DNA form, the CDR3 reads TGTGCCACCCAGAGGGAAACCGGGGAGCTGTTTTTT. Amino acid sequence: CATQRETGELFF.

The CDR3 here is CASSTTSTDTQYF. CDR3 in DNA: TGTGCCAGCAGCACCACTAGCACAGATACGCAGTATTTT. This chain connects TRBV7-9 to TRBJ2-3; D is undetermined. This CDR3 comprises 13 residues. The V and J ends lost 5 bases and 0 bases respectively, with 6 bases between them. CDR1 is SEHNR, CDR2 FQNEAQ, per germline (reference sequence).

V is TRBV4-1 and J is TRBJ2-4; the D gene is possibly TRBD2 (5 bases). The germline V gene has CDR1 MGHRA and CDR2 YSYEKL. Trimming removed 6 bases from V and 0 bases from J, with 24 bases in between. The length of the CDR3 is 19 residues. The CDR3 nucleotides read TGCGCCAGCAGGGTCACAGCGGTAGCCGTTACAGAAGCCAAAAACATTCAGTACTTC. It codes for CASRVTAVAVTEAKNIQYF.

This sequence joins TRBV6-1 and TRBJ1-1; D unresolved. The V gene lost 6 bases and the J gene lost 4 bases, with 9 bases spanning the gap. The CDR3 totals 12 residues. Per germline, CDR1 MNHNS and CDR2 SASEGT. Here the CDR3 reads CASRDWVTEAFF. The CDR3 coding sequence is TGTGCCAGCAGGGACTGGGTCACTGAAGCTTTCTTT.

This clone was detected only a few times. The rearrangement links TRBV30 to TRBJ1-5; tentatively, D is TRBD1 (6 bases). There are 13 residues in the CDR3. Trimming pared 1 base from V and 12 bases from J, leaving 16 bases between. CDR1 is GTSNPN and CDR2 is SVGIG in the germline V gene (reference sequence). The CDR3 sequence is CAWSGEQGLVQHF. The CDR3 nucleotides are TGTGCCTGGAGTGGCGAACAGGGCCTGGTCCAGCATTTT.

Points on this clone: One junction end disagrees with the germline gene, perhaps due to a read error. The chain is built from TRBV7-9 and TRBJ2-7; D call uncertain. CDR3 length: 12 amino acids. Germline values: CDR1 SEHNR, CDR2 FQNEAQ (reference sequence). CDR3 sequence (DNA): TGTTCCAGCAGCCGGGTGGGTGCCGAGCAGTACTTC. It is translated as CSSSRVGAEQYF.